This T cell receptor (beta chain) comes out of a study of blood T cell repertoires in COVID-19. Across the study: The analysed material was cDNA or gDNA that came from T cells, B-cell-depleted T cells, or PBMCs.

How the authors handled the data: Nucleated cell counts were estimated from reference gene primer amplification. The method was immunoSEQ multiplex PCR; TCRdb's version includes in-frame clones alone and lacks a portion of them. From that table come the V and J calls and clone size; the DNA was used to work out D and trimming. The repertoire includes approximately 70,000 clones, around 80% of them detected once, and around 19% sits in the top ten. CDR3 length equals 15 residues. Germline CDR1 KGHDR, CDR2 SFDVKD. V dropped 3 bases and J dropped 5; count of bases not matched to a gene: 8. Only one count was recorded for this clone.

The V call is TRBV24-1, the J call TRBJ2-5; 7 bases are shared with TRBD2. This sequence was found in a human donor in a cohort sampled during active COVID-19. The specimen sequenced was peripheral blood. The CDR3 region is CATSDPSGGSETQYF. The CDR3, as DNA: TGTGCCACCAGTGATCCCTCGGGAGGTTCGGAGACCCAGTACTTC.